The clone carrying this T cell receptor beta chain was observed once. The entry originates in a study of T cell repertoires in cytomegalovirus infection. Germline V CDR1 and CDR2: DFQATT, SNEGSKA (reference sequence). The CDR3 covers 14 residues. Trimming cost V 3 bases and J 3 bases, with 12 bases left between them. TCRdb reanalysed the reads using MiXCR and keeps one entry per CDR3 protein. Among 150,000 to 200,000 distinct CDR3 sequences listed, roughly 9% were seen once. The receptor comes from a human donor in good health (CMV status not recorded). Some clones in this sample may be carry-over from other donors' samples. The sequencing sample was made of PBMCs. This chain joins TRBV20-1 and TRBJ2-1, with D perhaps matching TRBD2 (6 bases). The CDR3 DNA follows: TGCAGTGCTAGTGGAAATAGCGGCTACAATGAGCAGTTCTTC. Its translation: CSASGNSGYNEQFF.